This T cell receptor beta chain was sequenced for a study of technical replicates of blood from several donors. CDR1 is KGHSH and CDR2 is LQKENI in the germline V gene. CDR3 length: 16 residues. V dropped 0 bases and J dropped 2; count of bases not matched to a gene: 5. Measured with immunoSEQ multiplex PCR; TCRdb has only the in-frame clones, and not every one. The table shows about 75,000 clones, with 92% occurring only once. The rearrangement joins TRBV18 to TRBJ2-3, with TRBD2 identical over 7 bases. The sequencing sample was made of T cells isolated from PBMCs. The receptor's source is a human donor in good health. CDR3 region: CASSPPAAGYTDTQYF. The CDR3 DNA follows: TGTGCCAGCTCACCACCGGCAGCGGGATACACAGATACGCAGTATTTT. The whole variable domain, filled in from reference TRBV18 and TRBJ2-3, reads NAGVMQNPRHLVRRRGQEARLRCSPMKGHSHVYWYRQLPEEGLKFMVYLQKENIIDESGMPKERFSAEFPKEGPSILRIQQVVRGDSAAYFCASSPPAAGYTDTQYFGPGTRLTVL.